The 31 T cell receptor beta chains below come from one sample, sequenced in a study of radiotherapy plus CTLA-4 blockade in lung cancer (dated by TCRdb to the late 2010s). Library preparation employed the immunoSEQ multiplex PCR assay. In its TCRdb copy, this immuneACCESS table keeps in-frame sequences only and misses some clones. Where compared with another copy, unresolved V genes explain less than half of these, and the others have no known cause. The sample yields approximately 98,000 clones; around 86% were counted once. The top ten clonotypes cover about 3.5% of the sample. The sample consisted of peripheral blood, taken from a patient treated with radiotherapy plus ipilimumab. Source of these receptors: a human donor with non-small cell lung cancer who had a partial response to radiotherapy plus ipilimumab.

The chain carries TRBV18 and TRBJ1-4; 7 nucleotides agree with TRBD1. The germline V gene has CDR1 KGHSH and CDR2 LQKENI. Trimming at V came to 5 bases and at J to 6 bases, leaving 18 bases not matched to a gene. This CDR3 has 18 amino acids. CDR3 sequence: CASSSSQPGTADDEKLFF. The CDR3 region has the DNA TGTGCCAGCTCATCCAGCCAACCCGGGACAGCTGATGATGAAAAACTGTTTTTT.

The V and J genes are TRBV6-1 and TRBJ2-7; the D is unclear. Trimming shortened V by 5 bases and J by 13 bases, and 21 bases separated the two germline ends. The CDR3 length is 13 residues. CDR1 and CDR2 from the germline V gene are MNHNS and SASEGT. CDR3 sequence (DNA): TGTGCCAGCAGTCACGCTTCGGTGTGGGCCCCCTACTTC. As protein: CASSHASVWAPYF.

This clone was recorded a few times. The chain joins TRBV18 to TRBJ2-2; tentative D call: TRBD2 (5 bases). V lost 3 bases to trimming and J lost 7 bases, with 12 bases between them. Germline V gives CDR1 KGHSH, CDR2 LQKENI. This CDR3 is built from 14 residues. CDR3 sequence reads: CASSPPGRFGELFF. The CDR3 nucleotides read TGTGCCAGCTCACCGCCGGGGAGATTCGGGGAGCTGTTTTTT. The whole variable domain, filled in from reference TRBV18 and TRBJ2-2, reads NAGVMQNPRHLVRRRGQEARLRCSPMKGHSHVYWYRQLPEEGLKFMVYLQKENIIDESGMPKERFSAEFPKEGPSILRIQQVVRGDSAAYFCASSPPGRFGELFFGEGSRLTVL.

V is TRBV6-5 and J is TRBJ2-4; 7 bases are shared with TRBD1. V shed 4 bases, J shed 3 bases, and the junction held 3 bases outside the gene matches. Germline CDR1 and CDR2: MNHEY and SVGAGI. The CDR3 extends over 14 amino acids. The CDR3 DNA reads TGTGCCAGCAGTTGGGACAGCCACAAAAACATTCAGTACTTC. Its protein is CASSWDSHKNIQYF.

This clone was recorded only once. The CDR3 loop is CASSLTQGSYEQYF. In DNA, the CDR3 is TGTGCCAGCAGCTTAACGCAGGGGTCCTACGAGCAGTACTTC. The chain combines TRBV7-3 with TRBJ2-5; perhaps TRBD1 as D (6 bases). The assigned J gene may be wrong: the sequence end matches TRBJ2-7 better. The CDR3 runs 14 residues. CDR1 is SGHTA, CDR2 FQGTGA, per germline.

CDR3 in amino acids: CASSPPRYNNEQFF. CDR3 DNA: TGTGCCAGCAGCCCCCCGAGGTACAACAATGAGCAGTTCTTC. The J gene is TRBJ2-1, the V gene TRBV7-2; no firm D call. Germline V gene sequence: CDR1 SGHTA, CDR2 FQGNSA. The CDR3 length is 14 residues. V was cut by 5 bases and J by 5 bases, with 13 bases left in between.

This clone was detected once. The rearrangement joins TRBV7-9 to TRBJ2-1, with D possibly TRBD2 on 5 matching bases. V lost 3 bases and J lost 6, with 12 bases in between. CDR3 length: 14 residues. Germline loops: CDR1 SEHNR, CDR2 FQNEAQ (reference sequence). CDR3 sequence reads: CASSFSSSSNEQFF. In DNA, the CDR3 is TGTGCCAGCAGCTTTTCTAGCTCCAGCAATGAGCAGTTCTTC.

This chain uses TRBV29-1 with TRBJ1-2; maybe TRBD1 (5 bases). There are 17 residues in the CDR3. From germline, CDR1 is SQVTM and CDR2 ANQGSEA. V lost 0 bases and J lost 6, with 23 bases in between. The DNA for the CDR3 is TGCAGCGTTGAAGATCAAAGAACGAGTGGCAGGGCAAATGGCTACACCTTC. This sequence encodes CSVEDQRTSGRANGYTF.

The DNA of the CDR3 is TGTGCCAGCAGCGTGACATATTCCTACGAGCAGTACTTC. Residues: CASSVTYSYEQYF. The chain recombines TRBV14 with TRBJ2-7; D is undetermined. V lost 5 bases, J lost 1 base, and 9 bases lay in between. CDR1 SGHDN and CDR2 FVKESK come from the germline V gene. The length of the CDR3 is 13 residues.

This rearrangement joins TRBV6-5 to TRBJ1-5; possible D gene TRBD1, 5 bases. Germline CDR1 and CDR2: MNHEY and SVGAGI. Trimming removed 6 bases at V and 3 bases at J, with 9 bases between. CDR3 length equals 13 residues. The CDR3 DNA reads TGTGCCAGCAGACGACAGATCAATCAGCCCCAGCATTTT. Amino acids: CASRRQINQPQHF.

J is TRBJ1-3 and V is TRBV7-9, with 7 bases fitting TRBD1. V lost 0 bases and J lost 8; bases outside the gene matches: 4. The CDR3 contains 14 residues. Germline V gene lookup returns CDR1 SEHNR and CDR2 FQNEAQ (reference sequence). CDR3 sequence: CASSLAGQADTIYF. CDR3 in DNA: TGTGCCAGCAGCTTAGCAGGACAGGCGGACACCATATATTTT.

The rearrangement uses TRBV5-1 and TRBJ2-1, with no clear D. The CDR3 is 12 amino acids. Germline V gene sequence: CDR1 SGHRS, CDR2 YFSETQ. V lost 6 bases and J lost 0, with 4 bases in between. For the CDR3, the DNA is TGCGCCAGCACTAGCTCCTACAATGAGCAGTTCTTC. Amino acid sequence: CASTSSYNEQFF.

The CDR3 DNA follows: TGTGCCAGCAGCAAAGGTGGGGGACTAGCGGGAGTTCTCAAAAACATTCAGTACTTC. Amino acid sequence: CASSKGGGLAGVLKNIQYF. The chain has TRBV21-1 and TRBJ2-4; the table names TRBD2, a call not compared with the DNA. TRBV21-1 is described as a pseudogene. The CDR3 loop spans 19 amino acids.

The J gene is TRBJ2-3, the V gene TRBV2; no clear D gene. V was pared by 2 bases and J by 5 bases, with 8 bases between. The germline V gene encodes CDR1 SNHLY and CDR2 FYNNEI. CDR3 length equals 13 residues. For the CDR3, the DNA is TGTGCCAGCAGTGAAAACTACCAAGATACGCAGTATTTT. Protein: CASSENYQDTQYF.

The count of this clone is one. CDR3 nucleotides: TGTGCCAGCAGTTTACATGGAGGCAATCAGCCCCAGCATTTT. This gives the protein CASSLHGGNQPQHF. The chain uses TRBV27 and TRBJ1-5; D unclear. The CDR3 is 14 residues long. With 2 bases removed from V and 2 bases from J, the gap between germline ends came to 7 bases. Germline V gives CDR1 MNHEY, CDR2 SMNVEV (reference sequence).

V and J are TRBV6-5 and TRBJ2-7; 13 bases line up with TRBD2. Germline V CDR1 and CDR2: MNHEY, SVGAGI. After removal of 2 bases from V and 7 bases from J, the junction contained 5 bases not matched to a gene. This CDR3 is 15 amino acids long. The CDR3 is CASSYGLAGVYEQYF. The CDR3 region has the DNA TGTGCCAGCAGTTACGGACTAGCGGGAGTTTATGAGCAGTACTTC.

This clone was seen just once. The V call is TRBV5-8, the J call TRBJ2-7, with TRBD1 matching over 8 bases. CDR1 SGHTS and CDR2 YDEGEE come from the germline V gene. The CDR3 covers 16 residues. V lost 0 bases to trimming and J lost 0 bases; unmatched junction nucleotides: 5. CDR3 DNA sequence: TGTGCCAGCAGCTTGGGGACAGGGCTAAGCTCCTACGAGCAGTACTTC. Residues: CASSLGTGLSSYEQYF.

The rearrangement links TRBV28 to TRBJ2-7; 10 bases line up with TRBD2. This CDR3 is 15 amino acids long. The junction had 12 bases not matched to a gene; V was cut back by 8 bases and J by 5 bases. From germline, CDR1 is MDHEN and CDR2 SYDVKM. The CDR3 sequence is CASFPGLAGANEQYF. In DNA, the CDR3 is TGTGCCAGCTTCCCTGGGCTAGCGGGAGCTAACGAGCAGTACTTC.

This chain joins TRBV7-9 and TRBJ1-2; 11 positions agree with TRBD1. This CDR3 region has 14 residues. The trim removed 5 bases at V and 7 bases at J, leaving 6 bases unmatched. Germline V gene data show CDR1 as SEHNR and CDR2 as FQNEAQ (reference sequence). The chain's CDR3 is CASSPDRGRAGYTF. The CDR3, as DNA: TGTGCCAGCAGCCCGGACAGGGGGCGCGCTGGCTACACCTTC.

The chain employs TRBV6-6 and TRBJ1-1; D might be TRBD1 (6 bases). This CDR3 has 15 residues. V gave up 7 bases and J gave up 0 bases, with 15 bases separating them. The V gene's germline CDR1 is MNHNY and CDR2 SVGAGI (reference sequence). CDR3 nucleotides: TGTGCCAGCACCCAAGGCGGGGGCGTGAACACTGAAGCTTTCTTT. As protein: CASTQGGGVNTEAFF.

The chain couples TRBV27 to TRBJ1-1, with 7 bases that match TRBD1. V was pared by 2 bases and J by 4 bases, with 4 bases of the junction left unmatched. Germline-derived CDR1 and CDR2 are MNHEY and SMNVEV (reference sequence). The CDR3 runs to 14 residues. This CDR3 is CASSLSPGGTEAFF. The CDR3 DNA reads TGTGCCAGCAGTTTAAGCCCAGGGGGCACTGAAGCTTTCTTT.

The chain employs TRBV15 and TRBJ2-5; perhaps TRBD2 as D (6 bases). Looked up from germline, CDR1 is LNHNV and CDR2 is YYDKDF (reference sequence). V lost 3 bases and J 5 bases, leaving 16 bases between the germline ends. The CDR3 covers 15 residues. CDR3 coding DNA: TGTGCCACCAGCAGCGGCGGGCTAGCGTTGGAGACCCAGTACTTC. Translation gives CATSSGGLALETQYF.

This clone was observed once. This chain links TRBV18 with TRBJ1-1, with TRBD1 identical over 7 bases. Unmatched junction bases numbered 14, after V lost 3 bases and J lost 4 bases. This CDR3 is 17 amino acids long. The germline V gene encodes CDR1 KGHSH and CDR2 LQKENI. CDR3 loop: CASSPRTGHALGTEAFF. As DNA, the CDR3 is TGTGCCAGCTCACCCCGGACAGGCCACGCCCTGGGCACTGAAGCTTTCTTT.

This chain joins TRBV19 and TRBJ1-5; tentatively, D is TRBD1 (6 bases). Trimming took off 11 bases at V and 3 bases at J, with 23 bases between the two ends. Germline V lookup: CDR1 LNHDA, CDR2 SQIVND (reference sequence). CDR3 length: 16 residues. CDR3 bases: TGTGCCTCAAATGAGGGGACAAGGGGATACAATCAGCCCCAGCATTTT. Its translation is CASNEGTRGYNQPQHF.

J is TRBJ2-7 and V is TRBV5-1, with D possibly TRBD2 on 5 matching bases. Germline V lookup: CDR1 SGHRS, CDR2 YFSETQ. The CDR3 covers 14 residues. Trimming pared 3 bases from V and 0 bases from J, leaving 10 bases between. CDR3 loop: CASSSTTSSYEQYF. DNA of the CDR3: TGCGCCAGCAGCTCGACTACCTCCTCCTACGAGCAGTACTTC.

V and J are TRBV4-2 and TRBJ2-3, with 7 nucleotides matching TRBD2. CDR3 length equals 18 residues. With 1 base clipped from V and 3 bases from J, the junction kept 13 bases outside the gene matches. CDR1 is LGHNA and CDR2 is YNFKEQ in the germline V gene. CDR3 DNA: TGTGCCAGCAGCCAAGGAGATTTGGGTAGCGGGTCGACAGATACGCAGTATTTT. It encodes CASSQGDLGSGSTDTQYF.

CDR3: CASSLGTPGLAGYEQYF. The CDR3 nucleotides are TGTGCCAGCAGCTTGGGGACCCCGGGACTAGCGGGCTACGAGCAGTACTTC. The J gene is TRBJ2-7, the V gene TRBV7-2, with 12 nucleotides matching TRBD2. Germline V gene data show CDR1 as SGHTA and CDR2 as FQGNSA. The CDR3 length is 17 residues. The V gene end was trimmed by 3 bases and the J gene end by 3 bases; junction bases not matched to a gene: 9. Full variable domain (rest looked up from reference TRBV7-2 and TRBJ2-7): GAGVSQSPSNKVTEKGKDVELRCDPISGHTALYWYRQSLGQGLEFLIYFQGNSAPDKSGLPSDRFSAERTGGSVSTLTIQRTQQEDSAVYLCASSLGTPGLAGYEQYFGPGTRLTVT.

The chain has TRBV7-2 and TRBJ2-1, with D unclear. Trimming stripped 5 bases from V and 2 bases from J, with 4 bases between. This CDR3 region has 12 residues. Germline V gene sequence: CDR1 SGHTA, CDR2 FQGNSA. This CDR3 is CASSLPYNEQFF. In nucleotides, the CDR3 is TGTGCCAGCAGCCTCCCCTACAATGAGCAGTTCTTC.

CDR3 region: CASTLDGGGNEQYF. In nucleotides, the CDR3 is TGTGCCAGCACCTTGGACGGTGGGGGGAACGAGCAGTACTTC. The chain employs TRBV6-1 and TRBJ2-7; perhaps TRBD2 as D (6 bases). The CDR3 runs to 14 residues. The V gene lost 7 bases and the J gene lost 5 bases, with 18 bases spanning the gap. Germline values: CDR1 MNHNS, CDR2 SASEGT.

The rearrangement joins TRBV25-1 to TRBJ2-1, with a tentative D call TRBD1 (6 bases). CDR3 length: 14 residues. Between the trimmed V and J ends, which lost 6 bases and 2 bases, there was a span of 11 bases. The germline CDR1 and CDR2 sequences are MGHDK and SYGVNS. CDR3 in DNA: TGTGCCAGCAGCAGGGGATCGCCCTACAATGAGCAGTTCTTC. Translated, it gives CASSRGSPYNEQFF.

CDR3 bases: TGTGCCAGCAGCCAAGATCCGGGGGATGAGCAGTTCTTC. Translation: CASSQDPGDEQFF. The V call is TRBV4-2, the J call TRBJ2-1; TRBD2 might be the D (6 bases). V was trimmed by 0 bases and J by 8 bases, leaving 8 bases between them. Germline V gene data show CDR1 as LGHNA and CDR2 as YNFKEQ. The CDR3 extends over 13 amino acids.